The clone carrying this T cell receptor beta chain was detected only once. The antigen remains undetermined. These data belong to a study of cytomegalovirus exposure and HLA in healthy donors. Points from the study as a whole: In a later analysis, compared with equally common non-associated chains, HLA-associated beta chains were more expanded. Certain indistinguishable V segments, among them TRBV6-2 and TRBV6-3, were excluded. About 87% or about 30% of the time was how often most TCR beta V segments were productive, according to an earlier analysis. Analyses of presence/absence relied on an assumption of roughly uniform sequencing depth across donors.

Germline V gene sequence: CDR1 MNHEY, CDR2 SVGAGI. Trimming stripped 5 bases from V and 4 bases from J, with 17 bases between. The CDR3 runs 15 residues. The PCR had 60 Vbeta and 13 Jbeta primers. This table comes from immunoSEQ multiplex PCR, and its TCRdb copy is limited to in-frame clones, with some not included. The repertoire consists of more than 95,000 clones, with about 79% occurring once and the leading ten covering around 4.5%. The receptor was isolated from a man younger than 40 in good health and CMV-seropositive. Sequenced material: PBMCs. The chain uses TRBV6-5 and TRBJ1-2, with D tentatively TRBD1 (6 bases). Written as DNA, the CDR3 is TGTGCCAGCAGTCATCAGGGGACCCTTGTCTATGGCTACACCTTC. Amino acid sequence: CASSHQGTLVYGYTF.